The text below deals with one T cell receptor beta chain. No antigen is known for it. The data derive from a study of T cell repertoires in cytomegalovirus infection. Turning to the study itself: Through public TCR beta signatures, both CMV infection and matching HLA type were indicated.

Germline-derived CDR1 and CDR2 are SQVTM and ANQGSEA. The CDR3 contains 17 residues. Deletions cut 1 base from V and 7 bases from J, with 23 bases between. TCRdb reanalysed the reads using MiXCR and keeps one entry per CDR3 protein. Of about 890,000 distinct CDR3 sequences listed, roughly a third are singletons. The origin of this receptor is a human donor in good health (CMV status not recorded). Some clones in this sample may be carry-over from other donors' samples. The chain combines TRBV29-1 with TRBJ2-1, with D possibly TRBD1 on 6 matching bases. Sequencing was performed on cultured CD8+ T cells from PBMCs, taken from culture after CMV antigen stimulation. This CDR3 is CSVEVKVGTPAWNEQFF. Written as DNA, the CDR3 is TGCAGCGTTGAAGTAAAGGTCGGGACACCGGCGTGGAATGAGCAGTTCTTC.